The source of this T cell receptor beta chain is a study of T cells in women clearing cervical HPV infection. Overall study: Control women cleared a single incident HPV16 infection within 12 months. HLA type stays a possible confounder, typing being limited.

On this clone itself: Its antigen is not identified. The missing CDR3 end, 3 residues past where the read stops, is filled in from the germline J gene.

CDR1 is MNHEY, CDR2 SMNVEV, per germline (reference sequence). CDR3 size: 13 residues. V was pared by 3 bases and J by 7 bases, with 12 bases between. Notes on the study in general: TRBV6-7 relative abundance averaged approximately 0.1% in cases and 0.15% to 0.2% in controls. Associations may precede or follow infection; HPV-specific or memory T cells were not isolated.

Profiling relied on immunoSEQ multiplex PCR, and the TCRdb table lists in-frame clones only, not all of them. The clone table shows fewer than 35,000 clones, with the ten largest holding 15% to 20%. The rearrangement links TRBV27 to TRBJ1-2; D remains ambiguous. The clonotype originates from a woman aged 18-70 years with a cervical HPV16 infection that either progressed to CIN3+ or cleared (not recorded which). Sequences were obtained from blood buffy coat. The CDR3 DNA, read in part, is TGTGCCAGCAGTTTCAATCCGGAGGGTGGC. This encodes CASSFNPEGG. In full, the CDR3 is CASSFNPEGGYTF.